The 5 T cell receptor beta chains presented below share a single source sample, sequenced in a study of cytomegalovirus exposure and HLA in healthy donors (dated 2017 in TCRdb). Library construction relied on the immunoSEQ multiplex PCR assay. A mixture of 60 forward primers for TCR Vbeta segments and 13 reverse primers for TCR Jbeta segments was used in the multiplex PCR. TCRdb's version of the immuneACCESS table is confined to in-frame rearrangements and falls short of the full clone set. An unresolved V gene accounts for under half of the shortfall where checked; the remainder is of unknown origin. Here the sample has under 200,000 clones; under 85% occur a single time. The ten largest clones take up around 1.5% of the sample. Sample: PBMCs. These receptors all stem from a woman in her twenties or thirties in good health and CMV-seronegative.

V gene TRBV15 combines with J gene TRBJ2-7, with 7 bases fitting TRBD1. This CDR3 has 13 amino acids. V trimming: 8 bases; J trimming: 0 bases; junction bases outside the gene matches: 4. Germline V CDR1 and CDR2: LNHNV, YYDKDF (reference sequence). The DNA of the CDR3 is TGTGCCACCGGGACAGTATCCTCCTACGAGCAGTACTTC. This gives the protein CATGTVSSYEQYF.

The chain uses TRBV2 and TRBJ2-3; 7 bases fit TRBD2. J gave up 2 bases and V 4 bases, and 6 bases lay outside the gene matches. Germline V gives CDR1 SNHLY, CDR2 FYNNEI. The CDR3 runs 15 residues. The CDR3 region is CASSGEGLVTDTQYF. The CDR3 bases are TGTGCCAGCAGTGGGGAGGGGCTAGTCACAGATACGCAGTATTTT.

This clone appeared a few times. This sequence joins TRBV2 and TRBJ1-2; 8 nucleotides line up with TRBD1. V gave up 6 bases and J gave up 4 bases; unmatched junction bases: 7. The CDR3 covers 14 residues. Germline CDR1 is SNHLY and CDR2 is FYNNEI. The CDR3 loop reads CASSATGTGYGYTF. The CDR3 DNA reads TGTGCCAGCAGCGCCACCGGGACAGGCTATGGCTACACCTTC.

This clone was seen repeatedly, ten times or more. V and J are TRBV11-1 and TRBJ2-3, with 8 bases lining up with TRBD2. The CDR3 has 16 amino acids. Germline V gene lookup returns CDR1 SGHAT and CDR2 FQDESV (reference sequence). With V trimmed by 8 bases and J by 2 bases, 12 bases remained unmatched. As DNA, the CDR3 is TGTGCCAGCCGACCAGCACTAGCGGTTCTCACAGATACGCAGTATTTT. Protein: CASRPALAVLTDTQYF.

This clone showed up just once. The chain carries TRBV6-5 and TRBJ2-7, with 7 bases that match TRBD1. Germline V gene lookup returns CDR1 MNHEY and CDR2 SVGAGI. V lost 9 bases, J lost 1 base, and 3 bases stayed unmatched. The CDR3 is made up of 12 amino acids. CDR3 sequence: CASQTGSYEQYF. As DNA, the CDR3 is TGTGCCAGTCAGACAGGGTCCTACGAGCAGTACTTC.